Below, 20 T cell receptor beta chains from the same sample are listed, as sequenced in a study of beta chain features in type 1 diabetes. Expressed TCRB transcripts were sequenced after all isolated RNA was converted to cDNA. Data came from immunoSEQ multiplex PCR; TCRdb stores just in-frame clones and leaves some out. The repertoire has about 120,000 clones, around 15% of them found once; the top ten carry 2% to 3%. The antigens for these receptors are not known. General study findings and limits: TCRB CDR3s were moderately but significantly shorter in Type 1 diabetes patients in all four CD4+ subsets.

The sequenced material came from central memory CD4+ T cells from blood. All receptors derive from a man aged 18 to 30 with type 1 diabetes.

In this sample, this clone turned up a few times. The rearrangement uses TRBV7-2 and TRBJ2-5; tentatively, D is TRBD1 (6 bases). Trimming left V 3 bases short and J 6 bases short, with 14 bases between. The CDR3 spans 14 residues. The germline CDR1 and CDR2 sequences are SGHTA and FQGNSA. For the CDR3, the DNA is TGTGCCAGCAGCTTTGGGACACTTCGACAGACCCAGTACTTC. It is translated as CASSFGTLRQTQYF.

The chain couples TRBV5-1 to TRBJ2-1; D is unclear. Germline-derived CDR1 and CDR2 are SGHRS and YFSETQ. V lost 0 bases to trimming and J lost 8 bases, with 9 bases between them. CDR3 length: 13 amino acids. The CDR3 here is CASSLGGEHEQFF. Written as DNA, the CDR3 is TGCGCCAGCAGCTTGGGGGGTGAGCATGAGCAGTTCTTC.

This clone was seen at least ten times. The V call is TRBV19, the J call TRBJ2-1; D is possibly TRBD2 (6 bases). Germline assignment: CDR1 LNHDA and CDR2 SQIVND (reference sequence). Trimming cost V 8 bases and J 2 bases, with 16 bases left between them. The CDR3 covers 15 residues. In nucleotides, the CDR3 is TGTGCCAGTCGAAACCGGGGGTCCACCTACAATGAGCAGTTCTTC. It translates to CASRNRGSTYNEQFF.

This clone was seen a handful of times. V is TRBV11-2 and J is TRBJ1-4; tentatively, D is TRBD1 (5 bases). There are 15 residues in the CDR3. CDR1 is SGHAT, CDR2 FQNNGV, per germline. Trimming removed 5 bases from V and 14 bases from J, with 24 bases in between. In DNA, the CDR3 is TGTGCCAGCAGCCCCCGGGGCATCGGCCTTCATGGTCTGTTTTTT. This codes for CASSPRGIGLHGLFF.

This clone was seen ten or more times. The chain recombines TRBV5-1 with TRBJ2-3, with D possibly matching TRBD1 (6 bases). V dropped 1 base and J dropped 1 base, with 10 bases sitting between them. CDR1 SGHRS and CDR2 YFSETQ come from the germline V gene. This CDR3 has 15 amino acids. This chain's CDR3 is CASSLWGQGTDTQYF. In DNA form, the CDR3 reads TGCGCCAGCAGCTTGTGGGGGCAGGGCACAGATACGCAGTATTTT. Together with reference TRBV5-1 and TRBJ2-3, the CDR3 gives the full variable domain: KAGVTQTPRYLIKTRGQQVTLSCSPISGHRSVSWYQQTPGQGLQFLFEYFSETQRNKGNFPGRFSGRQFSNSRSEMNVSTLELGDSALYLCASSLWGQGTDTQYFGPGTRLTVL.

This clone occurred a few times. For the CDR3, the DNA is TGTGCCAGCTCACTCACTTTGGACGAGCAGTACTTC. It codes for CASSLTLDEQYF. The rearrangement joins TRBV18 to TRBJ2-7; no clear D. The CDR3 extends over 12 amino acids. V dropped 4 bases and J dropped 5 bases, with 9 bases sitting between them. Looked up from germline, CDR1 is KGHSH and CDR2 is LQKENI.

Only a few counts were recorded for this clone. The V gene is TRBV7-3, the J gene TRBJ2-7; 7 positions agree with TRBD1. This CDR3 is built from 13 residues. In germline, CDR1 is SGHTA, CDR2 FQGTGA. The J segment lost 2 bases and the V segment lost 4 bases, leaving 2 bases of the junction unmatched. CDR3 sequence reads: CASSYDRAYEQYF. CDR3 nucleotides: TGTGCCAGCAGCTACGACAGGGCCTACGAGCAGTACTTC. Drawing the rest from reference TRBV7-3 and TRBJ2-7, the complete variable domain is GAGVSQTPSNKVTEKGKYVELRCDPISGHTALYWYRQSLGQGPEFLIYFQGTGAADDSGLPNDRFFAVRPEGSVSTLKIQRTERGDSAVYLCASSYDRAYEQYFGPGTRLTVT.

The chain joins TRBV15 to TRBJ2-1; 10 positions match TRBD1. The CDR3 consists of 15 residues. The germline V gene encodes CDR1 LNHNV and CDR2 YYDKDF (reference sequence). Trimming at V came to 0 bases and at J to 9 bases, leaving 5 bases not matched to a gene. The CDR3 region has the DNA TGTGCCACCAGCAGAGATTCGGGGACAGGGGTTGAGCAGTTCTTC. Residues: CATSRDSGTGVEQFF.

The V call is TRBV9, the J call TRBJ2-1, with 11 nucleotides matching TRBD2. The germline CDR1 and CDR2 sequences are SGDLS and YYNGEE. This CDR3 has 15 residues. V shed 4 bases, J shed 7 bases, and the junction held 7 bases outside the gene matches. This CDR3 reads CASSQRLAGRNEQFF. The CDR3 DNA reads TGTGCCAGCAGCCAACGACTAGCGGGAAGGAATGAGCAGTTCTTC. Together with reference TRBV9 and TRBJ2-1, the CDR3 gives the full variable domain: DSGVTQTPKHLITATGQRVTLRCSPRSGDLSVYWYQQSLDQGLQFLIQYYNGEERAKGNILERFSAQQFPDLHSELNLSSLELGDSALYFCASSQRLAGRNEQFFGPGTRLTVL.

The chain joins TRBV11-1 to TRBJ2-2, with D possibly being TRBD1 or TRBD2 (5 bases each). The CDR3 spans 17 residues. V was pared by 4 bases and J by 6 bases, with 21 bases between. CDR1 and CDR2 (germline): SGHAT, FQDESV (reference sequence). The CDR3 nucleotides are TGTGCCAGCAGCTCCCCACGTGGGGGTAGCGAGGCCGGGGAGCTGTTTTTT. It is translated as CASSSPRGGSEAGELFF.

This clone has only a few counts. The gene calls are TRBV19 and TRBJ2-2; D unresolved. CDR1 and CDR2 from the germline V gene are LNHDA and SQIVND (reference sequence). Trimming left V 5 bases short and J 0 bases short, with 4 bases between. CDR3 length: 13 residues. CDR3 DNA sequence: TGTGCCAGTAGTCCTACGAACACCGGGGAGCTGTTTTTT. This sequence encodes CASSPTNTGELFF.

This clone was detected only a few times. The rearrangement uses TRBV4-1 and TRBJ2-7, with D tentatively TRBD1 or TRBD2 (5 bases each). In germline, CDR1 is MGHRA, CDR2 YSYEKL. The V end was cut by 4 bases, the J end by 1 base, with 17 bases between. There are 16 residues in the CDR3. The CDR3 region is CASSPPGDGRSYEQYF. The DNA for the CDR3 is TGCGCCAGCAGCCCACCTGGGGACGGACGGTCCTACGAGCAGTACTTC.

This clone was seen a few times. This chain connects TRBV19 to TRBJ1-5, with TRBD1 identical over 9 bases. V shed 7 bases and J 7 bases; nucleotides not matched to a gene: 8. CDR3 length: 14 residues. Germline CDR1 reads LNHDA; CDR2 reads SQIVND (reference sequence). The CDR3 sequence: CASTLQGARQPQHF. DNA of the CDR3: TGTGCCAGTACTTTACAGGGGGCAAGGCAGCCCCAGCATTTT.

This clone was observed a few times. The chain recombines TRBV5-1 with TRBJ2-5, with 8 bases aligning to TRBD1. CDR1 is SGHRS, CDR2 YFSETQ, per germline. V shed 5 bases and J 2 bases; nucleotides not matched to a gene: 2. This CDR3 comprises 13 residues. The CDR3: CASRRTGQETQYF. The CDR3 bases are TGCGCCAGCAGGCGGACAGGGCAAGAGACCCAGTACTTC.

Details on this clone: This sequence may be a read error, since a much larger clone differs from it by one base. The V and J genes are TRBV4-1 and TRBJ1-3; D is possibly TRBD1 (6 bases). Germline CDR1 MGHRA, CDR2 YSYEKL. There are 15 residues in the CDR3. Here the CDR3 reads CASSRTVPQADTTYF. The CDR3 DNA is TGCGCCAGCAGCCGGACAGTTCCCCAGGCGGACACCACATATTTT.

This clone was counted at least ten times. The chain combines TRBV27 with TRBJ2-1; TRBD1 matches at 7 bases. This CDR3 has 14 amino acids. Germline V gene data show CDR1 as MNHEY and CDR2 as SMNVEV (reference sequence). Losses at the gene ends were 1 base for V and 14 bases for J; bases not matched to a gene: 11. The CDR3 DNA is TGTGCCAGCAGTTTATGGGAACGTCCGGGACAGAAGTTCTTC. Translating gives CASSLWERPGQKFF.

In this sample, this clone turned up a few times. This sequence joins TRBV5-1 and TRBJ2-3, with a tentative D call TRBD1 (6 bases). V shed 4 bases and J shed 1 base, with 10 bases lying between them. This CDR3 has 14 residues. Germline V gene sequence: CDR1 SGHRS, CDR2 YFSETQ. CDR3 DNA: TGCGCCAGCAGCACGGACAGTGGCACAGATACGCAGTATTTT. As protein: CASSTDSGTDTQYF.

This clone turned up a few times. The genes are TRBV14 and TRBJ2-7; D unclear. CDR3 size: 14 residues. CDR1 is SGHDN, CDR2 FVKESK, per germline. Trimming removed 1 base at V and 4 bases at J, with 11 bases between. CDR3 loop: CASSQAVFVYEQYF. In nucleotides, the CDR3 is TGTGCCAGCAGCCAAGCGGTCTTCGTTTACGAGCAGTACTTC. The variable domain in full, with the rest retrieved from reference TRBV14 and TRBJ2-7, is EAGVTQFPSHSVIEKGQTVTLRCDPISGHDNLYWYRRVMGKEIKFLLHFVKESKQDESGMPNNRFLAERTGGTYSTLKVQPAELEDSGVYFCASSQAVFVYEQYFGPGTRLTVT.

The V call is TRBV9, the J call TRBJ1-1, with D uncertain. Germline values: CDR1 SGDLS, CDR2 YYNGEE. CDR3 length equals 15 residues. Trimming removed 0 bases at V and 8 bases at J, with 17 bases between. The CDR3 here is CASSVGDTVELEAFF. CDR3 nucleotide sequence: TGTGCCAGCAGCGTAGGGGATACAGTCGAATTAGAAGCTTTCTTT.

This CDR3 is CASSYWDTQETQYF. The DNA of the CDR3 is TGTGCCAGCAGTTACTGGGATACACAAGAGACCCAGTACTTC. The chain uses TRBV6-6 and TRBJ2-5, with D unclear. The CDR3 is made up of 14 amino acids. The V end was cut by 1 base, the J end by 2 bases, with 8 bases between. In germline, CDR1 is MNHNY, CDR2 SVGAGI (reference sequence).